This T cell receptor (beta chain) was captured in a study of cytomegalovirus exposure and HLA in healthy donors. Researchers ran the PCR with 60 Vbeta and 13 Jbeta primers. Libraries were prepared by immunoSEQ multiplex PCR; TCRdb keeps only in-frame clonotypes and omits some of them. The sample consists of fewer than 200,000 clones, 75% to 80% of them appearing once. Overall study findings and caveats: Some highly shared sequence variants likely arose as a pipeline artifact.

Concerning this clone itself: Its target is not known.

This CDR3 comprises 15 residues. CDR1 and CDR2 (germline): LNHDA, SQIVND (reference sequence). Trimming removed 5 bases from V and 3 bases from J; junction bases left unmatched: 6. The receptor was isolated from a woman aged 25 to 45 in good health and CMV-seropositive. This chain uses TRBV19 with TRBJ2-2, with TRBD2 matching 7 bases. The sequencing input was PBMCs. CDR3 sequence reads: CASSVSGIDTGELFF. As DNA, the CDR3 is TGTGCCAGTAGTGTCAGCGGGATTGACACCGGGGAGCTGTTTTTT.